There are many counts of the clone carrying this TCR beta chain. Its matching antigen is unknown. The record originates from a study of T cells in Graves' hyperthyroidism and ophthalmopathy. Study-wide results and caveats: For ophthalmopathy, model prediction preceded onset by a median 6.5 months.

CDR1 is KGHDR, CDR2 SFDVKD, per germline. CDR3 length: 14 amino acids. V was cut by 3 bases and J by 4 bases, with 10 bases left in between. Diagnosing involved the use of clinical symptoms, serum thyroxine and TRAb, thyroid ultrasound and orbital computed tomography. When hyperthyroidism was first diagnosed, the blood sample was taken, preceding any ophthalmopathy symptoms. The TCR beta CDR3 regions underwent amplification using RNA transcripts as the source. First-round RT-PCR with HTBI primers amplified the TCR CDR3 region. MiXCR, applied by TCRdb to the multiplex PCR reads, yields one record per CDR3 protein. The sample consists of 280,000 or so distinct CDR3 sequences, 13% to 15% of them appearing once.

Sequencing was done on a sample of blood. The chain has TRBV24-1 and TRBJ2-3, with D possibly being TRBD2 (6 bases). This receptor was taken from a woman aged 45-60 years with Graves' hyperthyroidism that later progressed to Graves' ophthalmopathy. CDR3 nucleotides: TGTGCCACCAGTGATGTGGGCGGGGCAGATACGCAGTATTTT. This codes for CATSDVGGADTQYF.